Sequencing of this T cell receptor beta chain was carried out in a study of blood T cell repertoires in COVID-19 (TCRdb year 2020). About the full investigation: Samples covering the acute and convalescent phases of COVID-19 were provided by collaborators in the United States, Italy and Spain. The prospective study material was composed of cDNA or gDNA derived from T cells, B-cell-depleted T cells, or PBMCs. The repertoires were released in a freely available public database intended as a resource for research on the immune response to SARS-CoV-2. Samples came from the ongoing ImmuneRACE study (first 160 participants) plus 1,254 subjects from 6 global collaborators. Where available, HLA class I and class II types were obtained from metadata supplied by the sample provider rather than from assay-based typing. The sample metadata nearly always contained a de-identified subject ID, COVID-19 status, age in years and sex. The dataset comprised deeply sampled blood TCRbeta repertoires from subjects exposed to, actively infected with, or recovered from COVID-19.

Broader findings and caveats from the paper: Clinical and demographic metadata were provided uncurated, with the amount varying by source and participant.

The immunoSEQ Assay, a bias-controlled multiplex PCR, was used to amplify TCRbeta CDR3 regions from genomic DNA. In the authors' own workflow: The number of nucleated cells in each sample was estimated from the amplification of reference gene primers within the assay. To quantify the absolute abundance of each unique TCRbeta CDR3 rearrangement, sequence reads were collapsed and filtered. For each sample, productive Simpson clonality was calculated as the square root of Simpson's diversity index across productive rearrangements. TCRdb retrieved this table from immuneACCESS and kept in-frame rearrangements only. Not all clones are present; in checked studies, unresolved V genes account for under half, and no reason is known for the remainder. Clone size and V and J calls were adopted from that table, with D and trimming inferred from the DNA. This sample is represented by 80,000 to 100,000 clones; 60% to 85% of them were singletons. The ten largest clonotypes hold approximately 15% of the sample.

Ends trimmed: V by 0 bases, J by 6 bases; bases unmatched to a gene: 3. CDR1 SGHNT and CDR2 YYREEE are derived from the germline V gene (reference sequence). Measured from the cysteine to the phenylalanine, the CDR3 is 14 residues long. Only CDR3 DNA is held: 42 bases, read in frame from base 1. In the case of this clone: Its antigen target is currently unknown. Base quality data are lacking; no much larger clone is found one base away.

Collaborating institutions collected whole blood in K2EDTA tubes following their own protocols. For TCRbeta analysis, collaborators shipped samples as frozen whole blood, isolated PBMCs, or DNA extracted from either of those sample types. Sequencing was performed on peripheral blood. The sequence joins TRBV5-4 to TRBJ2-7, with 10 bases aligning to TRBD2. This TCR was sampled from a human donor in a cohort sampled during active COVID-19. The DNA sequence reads TGTGCCAGCAGCTTGGCTGTAGCGGGGGGCGAGCAGTACTTC. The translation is CASSLAVAGGEQYF.